One and the same sample provided the 21 T cell receptor beta chains below, sequenced in a study of shared clonotypes between healthy human individuals. The assay was immunoSEQ multiplex PCR, and TCRdb's table has in-frame clones only and misses some. The sample holds around 2.5 million clones, 80% to 95% seen once. Sequences were obtained from naive CD4+ T cells from PBMCs. Documented subset: CD45RA+ positively selected. All receptors come from a man younger than 35 in good health. Some clones in this sample may be carry-over from other donors' samples.

V is TRBV28 and J is TRBJ2-7, with D tentatively TRBD1 or TRBD2 (6 bases each). Germline values: CDR1 MDHEN, CDR2 SYDVKM. V lost 6 bases and J lost 1, with 16 bases in between. This CDR3 region has 15 residues. In DNA form, the CDR3 reads TGTGCCAGCAGCCCACCGGGGGCAGGGTCCTACGAGCAGTACTTC. Translation gives CASSPPGAGSYEQYF.

The chain links TRBV5-1 to TRBJ2-5; weak D call: TRBD1 (6 bases). Trimming took 0 bases from V and 5 from J, leaving 14 bases between them. The germline V gene has CDR1 SGHRS and CDR2 YFSETQ. CDR3 length: 15 residues. CDR3 sequence reads: CASSLAAGVTETQYF. The DNA for the CDR3 is TGCGCCAGCAGCTTGGCGGCAGGGGTGACGGAGACCCAGTACTTC.

The V and J genes are TRBV11-2 and TRBJ2-7, with D possibly called TRBD1 or TRBD2 (5 bases each). Germline-derived CDR1 and CDR2 are SGHAT and FQNNGV. The CDR3 sequence is 15 residues long. V lost 1 base, J lost 3 bases, and 13 bases lay in between. CDR3 amino acids: CASSLVQSRGYEQYF. CDR3 in DNA: TGTGCCAGCAGCTTAGTCCAGTCGAGGGGCTACGAGCAGTACTTC. Together with reference TRBV11-2 and TRBJ2-7, the CDR3 gives the full variable domain: EAGVAQSPRYKIIEKRQSVAFWCNPISGHATLYWYQQILGQGPKLLIQFQNNGVVDDSQLPKDRFSAERLKGVDSTLKIQPAKLEDSAVYLCASSLVQSRGYEQYFGPGTRLTVT.

This chain joins TRBV15 and TRBJ2-2; no reliable D call. The length of the CDR3 is 15 residues. Trimming left V 6 bases short and J 1 base short, with 12 bases between. Germline-derived CDR1 and CDR2 are LNHNV and YYDKDF (reference sequence). The CDR3 reads CATRARQMNTGELFF. The CDR3 nucleotides read TGTGCCACCAGGGCTCGGCAAATGAACACCGGGGAGCTGTTTTTT.

V usage is TRBV7-2 and J usage is TRBJ1-4, with 8 bases aligning to TRBD1. J was trimmed by 6 bases and V by 2 bases; bases with no gene match: 11. From germline, CDR1 is SGHTA and CDR2 FQGNSA. This CDR3 is built from 17 residues. The CDR3 DNA is TGTGCCAGCAGCTTACGGCGATTAGGACAGGGTTATGAAAAACTGTTTTTT. Translated: CASSLRRLGQGYEKLFF.

The chain links TRBV11-2 to TRBJ2-3, with 10 positions matching TRBD2. This CDR3 contains 17 residues. The germline CDR1 and CDR2 sequences are SGHAT and FQNNGV. With V trimmed by 5 bases and J by 2 bases, 10 bases remained unmatched. This chain's CDR3 is CASSQGLAGVTTDTQYF. As DNA, the CDR3 is TGTGCCAGCAGCCAGGGGCTAGCGGGAGTGACCACAGATACGCAGTATTTT.

This chain connects TRBV28 to TRBJ1-1; D is undetermined. This CDR3 is 13 amino acids long. CDR1 is MDHEN and CDR2 is SYDVKM in the germline V gene. Deletions cut 5 bases from V and 8 bases from J, with 15 bases between. CDR3 sequence reads: CASSPLRTREAFF. The CDR3 DNA sequence: TGTGCCAGCAGTCCCCTTAGGACCCGAGAAGCTTTCTTT.

The rearrangement uses TRBV7-9 and TRBJ2-7; D ambiguous. Deletions cut 3 bases from V and 0 bases from J, with 9 bases between. This CDR3 region has 14 residues. Germline values: CDR1 SEHNR, CDR2 FQNEAQ (reference sequence). The CDR3 protein is CASSLWGSSYEQYF. For the CDR3, the DNA is TGTGCCAGCAGCTTGTGGGGTAGCTCCTACGAGCAGTACTTC. Looking up the rest from reference TRBV7-9 and TRBJ2-7 gives the full variable domain: DTGVSQNPRHKITKRGQNVTFRCDPISEHNRLYWYRQTLGQGPEFLTYFQNEAQLEKSRLLSDRFSAERPKGSFSTLEIQRTEQGDSAMYLCASSLWGSSYEQYFGPGTRLTVT.

The chain is built from TRBV5-1 and TRBJ2-5; tentatively, D is TRBD1 (5 bases). The CDR3 has 14 residues. CDR1 is SGHRS, CDR2 YFSETQ, per germline. Deletions cut 0 bases from V and 6 bases from J, with 12 bases between. Here the CDR3 DNA reads TGCGCCAGCAGCTTGGGGGGCCAGGGCCAGACCCAGTACTTC. It encodes CASSLGGQGQTQYF.

With respect to this clone: Distinct nucleotide sequences in the sample also encode this CDR3. The rearrangement uses TRBV5-1 and TRBJ2-5; the D is unclear. Germline-derived CDR1 and CDR2 are SGHRS and YFSETQ. Trimming left V 0 bases short and J 4 bases short, with 7 bases between. This CDR3 spans 13 amino acids. The CDR3 nucleotides are TGCGCCAGCAGCTTGGGGCCCTCAGAGACCCAGTACTTC. It specifies CASSLGPSETQYF.

Only one count was recorded for this clone. The chain couples TRBV6-1 to TRBJ1-2; D remains unclear. The CDR3 length is 13 residues. The germline gives CDR1 MNHNS, CDR2 SASEGT. V dropped 2 bases and J dropped 5 bases, with 9 bases sitting between them. The CDR3 sequence: CASSENGVYGYTF. As DNA, the CDR3 is TGTGCCAGCAGTGAAAACGGAGTTTATGGCTACACCTTC.

The J gene is TRBJ2-3, the V gene TRBV10-3; D not certain. Germline-derived CDR1 and CDR2 are ENHRY and SYGVKD. V lost 8 bases to trimming and J lost 1 base, with 13 bases between them. The CDR3 is 14 residues long. This chain's CDR3 is CAIAPSQGTDTQYF. The CDR3 DNA reads as TGTGCCATCGCCCCCTCCCAGGGCACAGATACGCAGTATTTT.

Note on this clone: Within the sample, other DNA sequences also encode this same CDR3. The chain employs TRBV2 and TRBJ1-5; TRBD1 matches at 11 bases. Germline CDR1 reads SNHLY; CDR2 reads FYNNEI. V gave up 5 bases and J gave up 7 bases; unmatched junction bases: 4. CDR3 length: 14 amino acids. Here the CDR3 DNA reads TGTGCCAGCAGTAGGACAGGGGGCAGACAGCCCCAGCATTTT. Protein sequence: CASSRTGGRQPQHF.

This chain connects TRBV6-5 to TRBJ2-1; a possible D gene is TRBD1 (6 bases). The germline gives CDR1 MNHEY, CDR2 SVGAGI. V was cut by 6 bases and J by 9 bases, with 9 bases left in between. The length of the CDR3 is 11 residues. The CDR3 nucleotides read TGTGCCAGCAGGCAACAGGGTGAGCAGTTCTTC. Protein sequence: CASRQQGEQFF.

For the CDR3, the DNA is TGTGCCAGCAGCCAAAGGGGTAGACTAGCAGATAAGTCCTACGAGCAGTACTTC. Its protein product is CASSQRGRLADKSYEQYF. The chain carries TRBV14 and TRBJ2-7; the match to TRBD2 covers 7 bases. V shed 2 bases and J 1 base; nucleotides not matched to a gene: 14. The CDR3 loop spans 18 amino acids. Germline loops: CDR1 SGHDN, CDR2 FVKESK.

This clone appeared a single time. The V gene is TRBV18, the J gene TRBJ2-3, with D unresolved. Germline-derived CDR1 and CDR2 are KGHSH and LQKENI. This CDR3 is 13 amino acids long. The V and J ends lost 6 bases and 1 base respectively, with 8 bases between them. The CDR3 protein is CASSAPGTDTQYF. In nucleotides, the CDR3 is TGTGCCAGCTCCGCCCCTGGCACAGATACGCAGTATTTT.

The V and J genes are TRBV7-2 and TRBJ2-1; the D is unclear. The CDR3 extends over 15 amino acids. Per the germline V gene, CDR1 is SGHTA and CDR2 is FQGNSA. V lost 3 bases and J 0 bases, leaving 9 bases between the germline ends. In DNA form, the CDR3 reads TGTGCCAGCAGCTTCAGGCTCAGCTCCTACAATGAGCAGTTCTTC. Amino acid sequence: CASSFRLSSYNEQFF.

The genes are TRBV9 and TRBJ2-7, with 10 nucleotides matching TRBD2. CDR3 size: 14 residues. V lost 4 bases, J lost 3 bases, and 4 bases stayed unmatched. Germline lookup yields CDR1 SGDLS and CDR2 YYNGEE. CDR3 coding DNA: TGTGCCAGCAGCACCGGGACTAGCGACTACGAGCAGTACTTC. Translation gives CASSTGTSDYEQYF.

The sample holds a few counts of this clone. The CDR3 DNA reads TGTGCCAGCAGCCCAGGGACAGGGATGAACACTGAAGCTTTCTTT. It codes for CASSPGTGMNTEAFF. The chain recombines TRBV7-9 with TRBJ1-1; 9 nucleotides agree with TRBD1. The CDR3 consists of 15 residues. CDR1 SEHNR and CDR2 FQNEAQ come from the germline V gene (reference sequence). Trimming took 5 bases from V and 0 from J; bases not matched to a gene: 4.

The count of this clone is one. The V call is TRBV28, the J call TRBJ2-2; a possible D gene is TRBD1 (8 bases). The V gene's germline CDR1 is MDHEN and CDR2 SYDVKM. This CDR3 comprises 15 residues. The V end lost 5 bases, the J end lost 4 bases, and 14 bases lay between the germline ends. The CDR3 DNA reads as TGTGCCAGCAGTCGGACAGGGAGGGCCACCGGGGAGCTGTTTTTT. It encodes CASSRTGRATGELFF. The whole variable domain, filled in from reference TRBV28 and TRBJ2-2, reads DVKVTQSSRYLVKRTGEKVFLECVQDMDHENMFWYRQDPGLGLRLIYFSYDVKMKEKGDIPEGYSVSREKKERFSLILESASTNQTSMYLCASSRTGRATGELFFGEGSRLTVL.

In the case of this clone: Because the CDR3's place on the DNA is in doubt, the DNA is left out and the CDR3 is given as listed by TCRdb. The chain joins TRBV28 to TRBJ2-2; the table's D call, TRBD1, has no DNA check behind it. The CDR3 adds up to 17 amino acids, both ends counted. The germline V gene encodes CDR1 MDHEN and CDR2 SYDVKM. CDR3 amino acids: CASSTSPWTGVTGELFF.